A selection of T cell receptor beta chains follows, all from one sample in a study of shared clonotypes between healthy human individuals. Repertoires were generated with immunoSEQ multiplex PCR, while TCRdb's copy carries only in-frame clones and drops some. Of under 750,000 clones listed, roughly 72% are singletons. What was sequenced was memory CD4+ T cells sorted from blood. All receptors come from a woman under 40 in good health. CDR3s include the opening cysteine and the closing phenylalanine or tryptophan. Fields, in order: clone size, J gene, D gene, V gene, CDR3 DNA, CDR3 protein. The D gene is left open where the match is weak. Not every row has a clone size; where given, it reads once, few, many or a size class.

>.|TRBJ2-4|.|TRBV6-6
TGTGCCAGCAGAGACAAGGACACCCGTCCAACCATGGACTTC
CASRDKDTRPTMDF
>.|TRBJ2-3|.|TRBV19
TGTGCCAGTAGTGACTTAGCGGTTAGCACAGATACGCAGTATTTT
CASSDLAVSTDTQYF
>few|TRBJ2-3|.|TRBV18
TGTGCCAGCTCACCACAGGGAACAGATACGCAGTATTTT
CASSPQGTDTQYF
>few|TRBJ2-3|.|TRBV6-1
TGTGCCAGCAGTGAGGGGTATACGCAGTATTTT
CASSEGYTQYF
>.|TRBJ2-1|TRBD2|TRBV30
TGTGCCTCAAGGCTAGCGGGAGCGTTGCATTTCTTC
CASRLAGALHFF
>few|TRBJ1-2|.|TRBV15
TGTGCCACCAGCAGAGATGACCTGGGCTACACCTTC
CATSRDDLGYTF
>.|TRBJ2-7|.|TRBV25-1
TGTGCCAGCTCAGGGGACGAGGGCTACGAGCAGTACTTC
CASSGDEGYEQYF
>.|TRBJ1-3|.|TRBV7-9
TGTGCCATAAAAGCACAGGGTCTTGGAAACACCATATATTTT
CAIKAQGLGNTIYF
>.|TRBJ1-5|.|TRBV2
TGTGCCAGCAGAGACACAGGGCACAATCAGCCCCAGCATTTT
CASRDTGHNQPQHF
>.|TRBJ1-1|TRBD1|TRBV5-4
TGTGCCAGCAGTCGGGACAGTAGCTTATCTTTCTTT
CASSRDSSLSFF
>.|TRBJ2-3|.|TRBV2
TGTGCCAGCAGTGAAGACATCACAGATACGCAGTATTTT
CASSEDITDTQYF
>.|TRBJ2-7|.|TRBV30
TGTGCCGGCCGGGACTCATCCTACGAGCAGTACTTC
CAGRDSSYEQYF
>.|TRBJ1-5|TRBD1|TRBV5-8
TGTGCCAGCAGTCCTCTGGGAGGGGGCCGGCAGCCCCAGCATTTT
CASSPLGGGRQPQHF
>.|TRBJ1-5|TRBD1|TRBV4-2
TGTGCCAGCAGCCAAGGGGACAGGAAGGGCAATCAGCCCCAGCATTTT
CASSQGDRKGNQPQHF
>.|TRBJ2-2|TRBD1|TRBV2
TGTGCCAGCAGTCCTACAGGGGCCACCGGGGAGCTGTTTTTT
CASSPTGATGELFF
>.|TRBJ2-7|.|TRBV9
TGTGCCAGCAGCGTTGGCGGGACCAGATCCTACGAGCAGTACTTC
CASSVGGTRSYEQYF
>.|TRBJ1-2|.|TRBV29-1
TGCAGCGTTGAGGGGAGCGACTATGGCTACACCTTC
CSVEGSDYGYTF
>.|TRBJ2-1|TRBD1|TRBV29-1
TGCAGCGTCGGACAGGGGGCTTTGAATGAGCAGTTCTTC
CSVGQGALNEQFF
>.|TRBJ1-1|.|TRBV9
TGTGCCAGCAGCGGGGAGAGCAGCGCGGGCGCTGAAGCTTTCTTT
CASSGESSAGAEAFF
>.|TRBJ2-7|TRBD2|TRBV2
TGTGCCAGCAGTGAACCCGGACTAGCGGGTTACGAGCAGTACTTC
CASSEPGLAGYEQYF
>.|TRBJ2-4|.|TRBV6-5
TGTGCCAGCAGTTCAGGGCTAGCCAAAAACATTCAGTACTTC
CASSSGLAKNIQYF
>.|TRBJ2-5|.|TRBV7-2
TGTGCCAGCAGCTTAGTTAGTTCGAGACTAGGGGGGACCCAGTACTTC
CASSLVSSRLGGTQYF
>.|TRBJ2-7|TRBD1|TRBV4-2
TGTGCCAGCAGCCAAGATTTATTTCGGGACAGGCCCTACGAGCAGTACTTC
CASSQDLFRDRPYEQYF
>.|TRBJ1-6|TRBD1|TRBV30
TGTGCCTGGAGCCGGGACAGCCATTCGCCCCTCCACTTT
CAWSRDSHSPLHF
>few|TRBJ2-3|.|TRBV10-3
TGTGCCATCAGTGTAGAGGGAACCACAGATACGCAGTATTTT
CAISVEGTTDTQYF
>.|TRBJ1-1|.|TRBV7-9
TGTGCCAGCAGCACTGGACATCAGGCTTTCTTT
CASSTGHQAFF
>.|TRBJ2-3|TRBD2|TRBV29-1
TGCAGCGTTGGGGGGGGACTAGCGGGAGCCGCTCTGACAGATACGCAGTATTTT
CSVGGGLAGAALTDTQYF
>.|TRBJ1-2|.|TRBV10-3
TGTGCCTCCGGGTCCATAGGGGGCTACACCTTC
CASGSIGGYTF
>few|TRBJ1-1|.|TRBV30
TGTGCCTGGAGCCCTTCAACCCCGGCCGCTTTCTTT
CAWSPSTPAAFF
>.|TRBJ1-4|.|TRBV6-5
TGTGCCAGTAGGGAGGGGAGATATGAAAAACTGTTTTTT
CASREGRYEKLFF
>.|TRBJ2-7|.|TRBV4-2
TGTGCCAGCAGACCCGGGTTGGACTCGAGCTCCTACGAGCAGTACTTC
CASRPGLDSSSYEQYF
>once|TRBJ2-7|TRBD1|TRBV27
TGTGCCAGCAGTCGAGGGACAGTCGGAAACGAGCAGTACTTC
CASSRGTVGNEQYF
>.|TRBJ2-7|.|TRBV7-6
TGTGCCAGCAGCACCGGACGGACCCTACGGGAGCAGTACTTC
CASSTGRTLREQYF
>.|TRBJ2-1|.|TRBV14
TGTGCCAGCAGCCAAGAATATCGGTACCTGAGCTCCTACAATGAGCAGTTCTTC
CASSQEYRYLSSYNEQFF
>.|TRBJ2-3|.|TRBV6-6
TGTGCCAGCAGTATAGAGGGCTGGGATACGCAGTATTTT
CASSIEGWDTQYF
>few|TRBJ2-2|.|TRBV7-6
TGTGCCAGCAGGAGCAGGAACACCGGGGAGCTGTTTTTT
CASRSRNTGELFF
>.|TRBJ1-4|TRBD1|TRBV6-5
TGTGCCAGCAGTTCTAGACAGGGTGGGGATGAAAAACTGTTTTTT
CASSSRQGGDEKLFF
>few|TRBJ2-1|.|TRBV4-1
TGCGCCAGCAGCCAACAGGTTTCCTACAATGAGCAGTTCTTC
CASSQQVSYNEQFF
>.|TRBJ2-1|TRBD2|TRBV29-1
TGCAGCGTTGCCTCCCTTCCGGGGGGGAATGAGCAGTTCTTC
CSVASLPGGNEQFF
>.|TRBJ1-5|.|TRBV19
TGTGCCAGTAGTCCTAGCCCAGGACAGAATAGCAATCAGCCCCAGCATTTT
CASSPSPGQNSNQPQHF
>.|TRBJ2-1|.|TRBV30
TGTGCCCGCCGACAGGACTCCTACAATGAGCAGTTCTTC
CARRQDSYNEQFF
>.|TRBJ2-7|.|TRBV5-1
TGCGCCAGCAGCCCGGCCTGGGGGGCCTCGGGCTCCTACGAGCAGTACTTC
CASSPAWGASGSYEQYF
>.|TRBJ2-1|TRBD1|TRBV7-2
TGTGCCAGCAGGCCCCGGACAGGGCGCAACAATGAGCAGTTCTTC
CASRPRTGRNNEQFF
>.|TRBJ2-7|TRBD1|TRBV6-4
TGTGCCAGCACCGACAGGGCGACGGACTACGAGCAGTACTTC
CASTDRATDYEQYF
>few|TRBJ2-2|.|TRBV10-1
TGCGCCAGCAGAGACGGCCAAGGGGTAGCGGAGAACACCGGGGAGCTGTTTTTT
CASRDGQGVAENTGELFF
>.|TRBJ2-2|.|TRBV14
TGTGCCAGCAGCCTAAACACCGGGGAGCTGTTTTTT
CASSLNTGELFF
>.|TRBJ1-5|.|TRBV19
TGTGCCAGTAGTATCGCCGGGGGGGGCAATCAGCCCCAGCATTTT
CASSIAGGGNQPQHF
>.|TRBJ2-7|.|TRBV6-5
TGTGCCAGCAGTTATAGGTTGAGGGGCGAGCAGTACTTC
CASSYRLRGEQYF
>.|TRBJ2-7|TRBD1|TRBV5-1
TGCGCCAGCAGCAAAGGGGACAGCAGTTCGCAGTACTTC
CASSKGDSSSQYF